This T cell receptor (beta chain) is from a study of PD-1 blockade in classical Hodgkin lymphoma. On this clone: Its matching antigen is unknown.

Whole-study results and caveats: Only CD4+ TCR diversity, not CD8+, had risen significantly by C4D1. Baseline TCR diversity was reportedly lower in newly diagnosed patients than healthy donors.

The time point denotes: cycle 4 day 1 (C4D1), after 5 to 7 weeks of nivolumab. Relapse after autologous stem cell transplantation occurred in every patient, and brentuximab vedotin exposure varied. From thawed PBMCs, CD4+ T cells were purified using magnetic negative selection. The assay was immunoSEQ multiplex PCR, and TCRdb's table has in-frame clones only and misses some. The table shows 25,000 to 30,000 clones, with around 80% occurring only once. V gave up 4 bases and J gave up 4 bases, with 7 bases separating them. Germline loops: CDR1 LNHDA, CDR2 SQIVND (reference sequence). This CDR3 spans 12 amino acids.

The source is a human donor with classical Hodgkin lymphoma. This specimen consisted of CD4+ T cells from blood, obtained before the fourth cycle of nivolumab. The rearrangement joins TRBV19 to TRBJ1-2, with unresolved D. The CDR3 region has the DNA TGTGCCAGTAGTACCACGTCCTATGGCTACACCTTC. Protein: CASSTTSYGYTF.